Presented here are 32 T cell receptor beta chains from one specimen sequenced in a study of spatial heterogeneity in lung cancer. Study findings and constraints: Within tumors, counts of expanded alpha and beta TCRs tracked tumor mutation counts.

Time point denoted: sample taken at primary tumor resection. Each CDR3 protein gets one entry after TCRdb re-called the 5' RACE reads with MiXCR. Seen here are some 23,000 distinct CDR3 sequences, approximately 9% observed once, and the top ten hold 7.7%. No antigen has been assigned to these receptors. The specimen comprised lung tumor tissue, sampled at surgery. These receptors were obtained from a male donor with early-stage non-small cell lung cancer.

The count of this clonotype is one. V and J are TRBV7-6 and TRBJ2-2; D ambiguous. The germline V gene has CDR1 SGHVS and CDR2 FNYEAQ. The CDR3 has 16 residues. V was pared by 0 bases and J by 4 bases, with 12 bases between. CDR3 sequence: CASSLAFRTFTGELFF. As DNA, the CDR3 is TGTGCCAGCAGCTTAGCGTTCCGGACGTTCACCGGGGAGCTGTTTTTT.

Notes on this clonotype: This may be a read error, as it is one base from a much larger clone. V gene TRBV7-9 combines with J gene TRBJ1-1; 7 bases match TRBD1. The ends lost 6 bases at V and 5 bases at J; junction bases unmatched: 9. CDR1 and CDR2 (germline): SEHNR, FQNEAQ (reference sequence). CDR3 length: 14 amino acids. The CDR3, as DNA: TGTGCCAGCAGTCCGTCCAGGGGGAAGACTGAAGCTTTCTTT. Amino acid sequence: CASSPSRGKTEAFF.

This clonotype was detected ten times or more. This chain connects TRBV20-1 to TRBJ2-7; a possible D gene is TRBD1 (5 bases). Trimming stripped 5 bases from V and 0 bases from J, with 11 bases between. This CDR3 contains 13 residues. The germline gives CDR1 DFQATT, CDR2 SNEGSKA (reference sequence). The CDR3 reads CSAAAGFSYEQYF. CDR3 sequence (DNA): TGCAGTGCTGCCGCAGGGTTCTCCTACGAGCAGTACTTC.

The V gene is TRBV7-3, the J gene TRBJ1-1; 7 bases align to TRBD1. V was pared by 5 bases and J by 0 bases, with 6 bases of the junction left unmatched. This CDR3 contains 15 residues. Germline assignment: CDR1 SGHTA and CDR2 FQGTGA. CDR3 in amino acids: CASSLEGGLNTEAFF. CDR3 nucleotides: TGTGCCAGCAGCCTTGAAGGGGGCCTGAACACTGAAGCTTTCTTT.

The genes are TRBV20-1 and TRBJ1-2; D call uncertain. This CDR3 has 14 amino acids. V dropped 6 bases and J dropped 4 bases, with 18 bases sitting between them. Looked up from germline, CDR1 is DFQATT and CDR2 is SNEGSKA (reference sequence). This CDR3 reads CSAPRDTPFYGYTF. The CDR3 coding sequence is TGCAGTGCCCCCCGAGATACCCCCTTCTATGGCTACACCTTC.

Ten or more counts support this clonotype. The CDR3 DNA follows: TGTGCCAGTGCTCGGGACCATAATGAAAAACTGTTTTTT. Translation gives CASARDHNEKLFF. The chain is built from TRBV2 and TRBJ1-4; D possibly corresponds to TRBD1 (5 bases). Germline V gene lookup returns CDR1 SNHLY and CDR2 FYNNEI. This CDR3 comprises 13 residues. V was cut by 9 bases and J by 4 bases, with 12 bases left in between.

This clonotype has a handful of counts. This chain uses TRBV20-1 with TRBJ1-6; a weak D match, TRBD1 (5 bases). Germline V CDR1 and CDR2: DFQATT, SNEGSKA (reference sequence). Trimming cost V 6 bases and J 11 bases, with 14 bases left between them. This CDR3 contains 12 residues. This CDR3 reads CSARRRETPLHF. DNA of the CDR3: TGCAGTGCCCGGCGCAGGGAGACACCCCTCCACTTT.

This clonotype was detected many times. The chain is built from TRBV28 and TRBJ2-3; 7 nucleotides line up with TRBD1. The trim removed 5 bases at V and 4 bases at J, leaving 18 bases unmatched. CDR1 and CDR2 (germline): MDHEN, SYDVKM. The CDR3 loop spans 18 amino acids. The CDR3 spells CASSPRWGRGMSADTQYF. DNA for the CDR3: TGTGCCAGCAGTCCGCGATGGGGCAGGGGGATGTCTGCAGATACGCAGTATTTT.

The table lists this clonotype with many counts. J is TRBJ1-2 and V is TRBV9; no firm D call. Per the germline V gene, CDR1 is SGDLS and CDR2 is YYNGEE. Trimming cost V 4 bases and J 4 bases, with 17 bases left between them. The CDR3 length is 15 residues. The CDR3 region has the DNA TGTGCCAGCAGCCCAACAACCGACGGCGGCTATGGCTACACCTTC. Translation: CASSPTTDGGYGYTF.

The chain is built from TRBV7-3 and TRBJ2-3; D is uncertain. Trimming took 5 bases from V and 0 from J, leaving 6 bases between them. Germline V gene lookup returns CDR1 SGHTA and CDR2 FQGTGA. The CDR3 is made up of 13 amino acids. The CDR3 DNA is TGTGCCAGCAGCCCAGGTAGCACAGATACGCAGTATTTT. Residues: CASSPGSTDTQYF. Full variable domain (remainder filled in from reference TRBV7-3 and TRBJ2-3): GAGVSQTPSNKVTEKGKYVELRCDPISGHTALYWYRQSLGQGPEFLIYFQGTGAADDSGLPNDRFFAVRPEGSVSTLKIQRTERGDSAVYLCASSPGSTDTQYFGPGTRLTVL.

This clonotype was found many times. The rearrangement links TRBV29-1 to TRBJ2-5, with unresolved D. CDR3 length equals 12 residues. V shed 4 bases and J shed 3 bases, with 9 bases lying between them. The germline gives CDR1 SQVTM, CDR2 ANQGSEA. CDR3 region: CSVVGGKETQYF. For the CDR3, the DNA is TGCAGCGTTGTCGGCGGTAAAGAGACCCAGTACTTC.

This clonotype was seen a handful of times. V is TRBV24-1 and J is TRBJ2-2; D is uncertain. V was pared by 8 bases and J by 1 base, with 10 bases between. The CDR3 extends over 14 amino acids. Germline assignment: CDR1 KGHDR and CDR2 SFDVKD. CDR3 in DNA: TGTGCCACCATGGACGAACGGAACACCGGGGAGCTGTTTTTT. This sequence encodes CATMDERNTGELFF.

This clonotype was observed many times. The V gene is TRBV6-1, the J gene TRBJ2-2; 7 bases are a match to TRBD1. This CDR3 has 13 residues. Germline loops: CDR1 MNHNS, CDR2 SASEGT. V lost 1 base, J lost 9 bases, and 2 bases stayed unmatched. The DNA for the CDR3 is TGTGCCAGCAGTGAAGGACAGGGAAGGGAGCTGTTTTTT. This gives the protein CASSEGQGRELFF.

This clonotype came up many times. The chain uses TRBV11-3 and TRBJ2-1, with no clear D. Germline-derived CDR1 and CDR2 are SGHNT and YENEEA. The CDR3 has 13 amino acids. V lost 4 bases, J lost 7 bases, and 11 bases lay in between. The CDR3 loop reads CASSSKAMNEQFF. DNA for the CDR3: TGTGCCAGCAGCTCCAAGGCCATGAATGAGCAGTTCTTC.

This clonotype has a count of ten or more. The chain is built from TRBV15 and TRBJ1-1, with D possibly TRBD1 on 5 matching bases. Germline loops: CDR1 LNHNV, CDR2 YYDKDF (reference sequence). Trimming took 0 bases from V and 8 from J, leaving 10 bases between them. The CDR3 totals 13 residues. DNA for the CDR3: TGTGCCACCAGCAGAGATTTGGGGGAGGAAGCTTTCTTT. The encoded protein is CATSRDLGEEAFF.

This clonotype was picked up many times. The chain's CDR3 is CASSLQGAIDEQFF. CDR3 DNA sequence: TGTGCCAGCTCACTTCAGGGGGCGATAGATGAGCAGTTCTTC. The chain has TRBV18 and TRBJ2-1; 8 bases line up with TRBD1. The CDR3 totals 14 residues. CDR1 and CDR2 from the germline V gene are KGHSH and LQKENI. The trim removed 4 bases at V and 8 bases at J, leaving 7 bases unmatched.

This clonotype appeared a few times. The chain couples TRBV7-2 to TRBJ2-3; TRBD2 matches 9 bases. The CDR3 spans 14 residues. Looked up from germline, CDR1 is SGHTA and CDR2 is FQGNSA. The junction had 7 bases not matched to a gene; V was cut back by 5 bases and J by 7 bases. The CDR3 DNA reads as TGTGCCAGCAGCAATCTAGCGGGGTCTTATACGCAGTATTTT. This encodes CASSNLAGSYTQYF.

This clonotype has just a few counts. This chain connects TRBV7-8 to TRBJ1-6; D is possibly TRBD1 (5 bases). The CDR3 runs to 15 residues. Trimming removed 5 bases from V and 6 bases from J, with 14 bases in between. In germline, CDR1 is SGHVS, CDR2 FQNEAQ. The CDR3 reads CASSPGTRTNSPLHF. The CDR3 DNA follows: TGTGCCAGCAGCCCCGGGACGAGAACTAATTCACCCCTCCACTTT.

This clonotype showed up many times. In DNA, the CDR3 is TGTGCCAGCAGCCCCACGGGGTGGAGGGCAGGACGTGAATCCTACGAGCAGTACTTC. It translates to CASSPTGWRAGRESYEQYF. The chain is built from TRBV6-1 and TRBJ2-7; D may be TRBD2 (6 bases). CDR1 MNHNS and CDR2 SASEGT come from the germline V gene. The CDR3 covers 19 residues. Trimming cost V 6 bases and J 1 base, with 28 bases left between them.

Ten or more counts support this clonotype. The chain links TRBV29-1 to TRBJ2-7; D ambiguous. V shed 0 bases and J shed 1 base, with 7 bases lying between them. The CDR3 has 13 residues. The germline CDR1 and CDR2 sequences are SQVTM and ANQGSEA. In nucleotides, the CDR3 is TGCAGCGTTGAAGACACCAGTTCCTACGAGCAGTACTTC. This codes for CSVEDTSSYEQYF.

This clonotype was recorded a few times. The chain has TRBV28 and TRBJ2-6; D is unresolved. From germline, CDR1 is MDHEN and CDR2 SYDVKM. V lost 5 bases, J lost 4 bases, and 12 bases lay in between. CDR3 length: 15 amino acids. CDR3 sequence reads: CASSLKGSGANVLTF. CDR3 DNA: TGTGCCAGCAGTCTTAAAGGATCCGGGGCCAACGTCCTGACTTTC.

Of note for this clonotype: This sequence may be a read error, since a much larger clone differs from it by one base. The chain carries TRBV28 and TRBJ2-2, with D perhaps TRBD1 or TRBD2 (5 bases each). Looked up from germline, CDR1 is MDHEN and CDR2 is SYDVKM. The CDR3 has 13 amino acids. CDR3 DNA: TGTGCCAGCGGGACGGAAAACACCGGGGAGCTGTTATTT. Its protein is CASGTENTGELLF.

This rearrangement joins TRBV7-8 to TRBJ2-2; TRBD2 matches 7 bases. From germline, CDR1 is SGHVS and CDR2 FQNEAQ. The V and J ends lost 8 bases and 6 bases, in that order; junction bases with no gene match: 6. This CDR3 region has 13 residues. This CDR3 reads CASSFGRAGELFF. DNA for the CDR3: TGTGCCAGCTCCTTTGGGAGGGCCGGGGAGCTGTTTTTT.

In its sample, this clonotype was seen many times. The gene calls are TRBV20-1 and TRBJ1-1; the D gene is possibly TRBD1 (5 bases). V was shortened by 0 bases and J by 9 bases, with 14 bases between the two germline ends. CDR3 length: 13 amino acids. Germline values: CDR1 DFQATT, CDR2 SNEGSKA (reference sequence). The CDR3 protein is CSARERTGSQAFF. CDR3 nucleotide sequence: TGCAGTGCTAGAGAACGAACAGGCTCGCAAGCTTTCTTT.

V is TRBV5-8 and J is TRBJ2-6; weak D call: TRBD1 (5 bases). Trimming removed 1 base at V and 3 bases at J, with 14 bases between. The germline gives CDR1 SGHTS, CDR2 YDEGEE. The CDR3 covers 17 residues. The CDR3 protein is CASSLSQGFGGANVLTF. DNA of the CDR3: TGTGCCAGCAGCTTGTCGCAGGGCTTCGGTGGGGCCAACGTCCTGACTTTC. Filled out from reference TRBV5-8 and TRBJ2-6, the complete variable domain reads EAGVTQSPTHLIKTRGQQATLRCSPISGHTSVYWYQQALGLGLQFLLWYDEGEERNRGNFPPRFSGRQFPNYSSELNVNALELEDSALYLCASSLSQGFGGANVLTFGAGSRLTVL.

This clonotype has a handful of counts. The chain combines TRBV5-1 with TRBJ2-4, with TRBD1 matching 9 bases. Per germline, CDR1 SGHRS and CDR2 YFSETQ. CDR3 length: 18 residues. The V segment lost 6 bases and the J segment 0 bases; nucleotides outside the gene matches: 13. The CDR3 is CASTPTGGADGAKNIQYF. CDR3 sequence (DNA): TGCGCCAGCACTCCCACAGGGGGCGCAGATGGAGCCAAAAACATTCAGTACTTC.

This clonotype was detected ten times or more. The rearrangement links TRBV5-5 to TRBJ2-2, with no clear D. This CDR3 spans 14 amino acids. The V end was cut by 2 bases, the J end by 7 bases, with 12 bases between. Germline CDR1 and CDR2: SGHKS and YYEKEE (reference sequence). This CDR3 reads CASSFVYASGELFF. CDR3 DNA: TGTGCCAGCAGCTTTGTGTACGCAAGCGGGGAGCTGTTTTTT.

This clonotype was detected a few times. As DNA, the CDR3 is TGTGCCAGCTTGGACAGGGTCGACTATGGCTACACCTTC. Translated: CASLDRVDYGYTF. This chain uses TRBV28 with TRBJ1-2; 8 bases are shared with TRBD1. Germline V gene data show CDR1 as MDHEN and CDR2 as SYDVKM. This CDR3 contains 13 residues. After removal of 8 bases from V and 3 bases from J, the junction contained 5 bases not matched to a gene.

This clonotype has at least ten counts. This sequence joins TRBV6-2 or TRBV6-3 and TRBJ2-4; 8 positions agree with TRBD1. Germline trimming cut 1 base from V and 0 bases from J; bases unmatched to any gene: 11. Germline V gives CDR1 MNHEY, CDR2 SVGEGT. This CDR3 comprises 19 residues. CDR3: CASSYYFWRQGLAKNIQYF. For the CDR3, the DNA is TGTGCCAGCAGTTACTATTTTTGGCGACAGGGGTTAGCCAAAAACATTCAGTACTTC.

The V gene is TRBV28, the J gene TRBJ1-3; TRBD1 is a possible D gene (6 bases). The CDR3 has 16 residues. V shed 6 bases and J shed 0 bases, with 15 bases lying between them. Germline V gene lookup returns CDR1 MDHEN and CDR2 SYDVKM. For the CDR3, the DNA is TGTGCCAGCAGCCCCGACAGGACCTTCTCTGGAAACACCATATATTTT. Translating gives CASSPDRTFSGNTIYF. The full variable domain, with the rest looked up from reference TRBV28 and TRBJ1-3, is DVKVTQSSRYLVKRTGEKVFLECVQDMDHENMFWYRQDPGLGLRLIYFSYDVKMKEKGDIPEGYSVSREKKERFSLILESASTNQTSMYLCASSPDRTFSGNTIYFGEGSWLTVV.

The chain carries TRBV7-9 and TRBJ1-1, with unresolved D. The germline V and J ends were trimmed by 1 base and 10 bases, with 13 bases remaining between them. This CDR3 comprises 13 residues. The germline V gene has CDR1 SEHNR and CDR2 FQNEAQ (reference sequence). CDR3 bases: TGTGCCAGCAGCTTAGATACGGGAACCGGAGCTTTCTTT. This gives the protein CASSLDTGTGAFF.

This clonotype occurred many times. The chain employs TRBV7-9 and TRBJ1-2; D gene unclear. The CDR3 extends over 16 amino acids. From germline, CDR1 is SEHNR and CDR2 FQNEAQ (reference sequence). The V and J ends lost 2 bases and 2 bases respectively, with 15 bases between them. As DNA, the CDR3 is TGTGCCAGCAGCTTAACTAGGAAGCAGGCCAACTATGGCTACACCTTC. This encodes CASSLTRKQANYGYTF.